The 14 T cell receptor beta chains below come from one sample, sequenced in a study of blood T cell repertoires in COVID-19. Sequenced by immunoSEQ multiplex PCR; TCRdb stores in-frame clones only, minus some. There are about 270,000 clones in the sample; 86% occur only once, and about 2.7% lies in the top ten. Sequencing was performed on PBMCs or T cells enriched from blood (not recorded which). These receptors were collected from a woman aged 18-30 years who had recovered from COVID-19.

V is TRBV11-3 and J is TRBJ2-1, with TRBD2 identical over 7 bases. V was clipped by 2 bases and J by 2 bases; unmatched bases: 6. CDR1 is SGHNT and CDR2 is YENEEA in the germline V gene. The CDR3 has 16 amino acids. CDR3 DNA sequence: TGTGCCAGCAGCTTATTAGGCAGCGGGGCCTACAATGAGCAGTTCTTC. This sequence encodes CASSLLGSGAYNEQFF.

The CDR3: CASSPGTGVVTDTQYF. The CDR3 DNA is TGCGCCAGCAGCCCCGGGACAGGGGTCGTCACAGATACGCAGTATTTT. The V gene is TRBV5-1, the J gene TRBJ2-3; 10 nucleotides line up with TRBD1. In germline, CDR1 is SGHRS, CDR2 YFSETQ. This CDR3 has 16 residues. Losses at the gene ends were 4 bases for V and 2 bases for J; bases not matched to a gene: 7.

This chain links TRBV4-1 with TRBJ2-1; 13 nucleotides align to TRBD2. The trim removed 0 bases at V and 8 bases at J, leaving 16 bases unmatched. The length of the CDR3 is 20 residues. CDR1 is MGHRA, CDR2 YSYEKL, per germline. CDR3 amino acids: CASSQDEVRVGLAGRDEQFF. DNA of the CDR3: TGCGCCAGCAGCCAAGATGAAGTAAGGGTGGGACTAGCGGGAAGAGATGAGCAGTTCTTC.

The V and J genes are TRBV7-2 and TRBJ2-1; 7 bases align to TRBD2. The germline gives CDR1 SGHTA, CDR2 FQGNSA. V shed 5 bases and J 2 bases; nucleotides not matched to a gene: 9. CDR3 length: 16 amino acids. The CDR3 DNA reads as TGTGCCAGCAGCCTGGGGCCGACTAGCCCCTACAATGAGCAGTTCTTC. It yields the protein CASSLGPTSPYNEQFF.

This chain connects TRBV18 to TRBJ1-2; D unresolved. The germline V and J ends were trimmed by 4 bases and 6 bases, with 15 bases remaining between them. This CDR3 has 14 amino acids. Per the germline V gene, CDR1 is KGHSH and CDR2 is LQKENI. CDR3 in DNA: TGTGCCAGCTCACAGTCGAAGGACGGGGATGGCTACACCTTC. Encoded protein: CASSQSKDGDGYTF.

This chain's CDR3 is CAWTKGGDYGYTF. The CDR3 bases are TGTGCCTGGACAAAGGGAGGTGACTATGGCTACACCTTC. The V call is TRBV30, the J call TRBJ1-2; D is unresolved. There are 13 residues in the CDR3. From germline, CDR1 is GTSNPN and CDR2 SVGIG (reference sequence). The V and J ends lost 4 bases and 3 bases respectively, with 12 bases between them.

The V call is TRBV27, the J call TRBJ2-3; D remains unclear. The CDR3 consists of 15 residues. V lost 4 bases and J 2 bases, leaving 13 bases between the germline ends. In germline, CDR1 is MNHEY, CDR2 SMNVEV (reference sequence). This CDR3 reads CASSSHTDNTDTQYF. The CDR3 coding sequence is TGTGCCAGCAGTTCCCATACTGATAACACAGATACGCAGTATTTT.

The chain links TRBV7-9 to TRBJ2-1; TRBD2 agrees at 8 bases. CDR1 is SEHNR and CDR2 is FQNEAQ in the germline V gene (reference sequence). V shed 4 bases and J 5 bases; nucleotides not matched to a gene: 10. The CDR3 is 16 amino acids. The CDR3 DNA is TGTGCCAGCAGCTCATCACGGGGGGGCTTTGACAATGAGCAGTTCTTC. This translates into CASSSSRGGFDNEQFF.

J is TRBJ2-5 and V is TRBV5-1; the match to TRBD2 covers 11 bases. This CDR3 has 14 residues. CDR1 is SGHRS and CDR2 is YFSETQ in the germline V gene. Trimming took 3 bases from V and 5 from J; bases not matched to a gene: 3. CDR3 coding DNA: TGCGCCAGCAGCTCCTCTAGCGGGGGGGAGACCCAGTACTTC. This gives the protein CASSSSSGGETQYF. Combining the CDR3 with reference TRBV5-1 and TRBJ2-5 gives the whole variable domain KAGVTQTPRYLIKTRGQQVTLSCSPISGHRSVSWYQQTPGQGLQFLFEYFSETQRNKGNFPGRFSGRQFSNSRSEMNVSTLELGDSALYLCASSSSSGGETQYFGPGTRLLVL.

This clone has only a few counts. The chain links TRBV11-1 to TRBJ1-1; tentative D call: TRBD1 (6 bases). Germline assignment: CDR1 SGHAT and CDR2 FQDESV (reference sequence). This CDR3 spans 15 amino acids. V was shortened by 2 bases and J by 2 bases, with 12 bases between the two germline ends. The DNA of the CDR3 is TGTGCCAGCAGCTTACTTACAGGGTCAAACACTGAAGCTTTCTTT. It codes for CASSLLTGSNTEAFF.

The chain recombines TRBV9 with TRBJ2-3; 10 bases align to TRBD2. Germline assignment: CDR1 SGDLS and CDR2 YYNGEE. The V segment lost 2 bases and the J segment 3 bases; nucleotides outside the gene matches: 3. This CDR3 comprises 15 residues. CDR3 nucleotide sequence: TGTGCCAGCAGCGTCCGAGCGGGGGGGACAGATACGCAGTATTTT. It is translated as CASSVRAGGTDTQYF.

The rearrangement joins TRBV19 to TRBJ2-1, with a weak D call TRBD2 (5 bases). CDR1 and CDR2 (germline): LNHDA, SQIVND (reference sequence). The CDR3 has 15 amino acids. Trimming stripped 3 bases from V and 2 bases from J, with 11 bases between. DNA of the CDR3: TGTGCCAGTAGTATCGCCATAGCGACCTACAATGAGCAGTTCTTC. Amino acid sequence: CASSIAIATYNEQFF.

The CDR3 protein is CASSAQGTRDQPQHF. CDR3 bases: TGTGCCAGCAGCGCGCAGGGGACAAGGGATCAGCCCCAGCATTTT. The rearrangement uses TRBV6-5 and TRBJ1-5, with a weak D call TRBD1 (6 bases). This CDR3 spans 15 amino acids. The germline V and J ends were trimmed by 6 bases and 5 bases, with 17 bases remaining between them. CDR1 is MNHEY, CDR2 SVGAGI, per germline.

This chain uses TRBV7-9 with TRBJ1-5; 8 nucleotides agree with TRBD1. V lost 1 base and J lost 9; bases outside the gene matches: 8. This CDR3 region has 15 residues. Germline CDR1 reads SEHNR; CDR2 reads FQNEAQ (reference sequence). The CDR3, as DNA: TGTGCCAGCAGCTTAGATGGGACAGGTGGATGGCCCCAGCATTTT. It translates to CASSLDGTGGWPQHF.